The 20 T cell receptor beta chains presented below share a single source sample, sequenced in a study of blood T cell repertoires in COVID-19. Assay: immunoSEQ multiplex PCR; the TCRdb copy retains only in-frame clones and omits some. The sample has hundreds of thousands of clones, around 83% seen once. Sequencing input: PBMCs or T cells enriched from blood (not recorded which). The source of these receptors is a man aged 35 to 55 who had been exposed to COVID-19.

The V gene is TRBV5-6, the J gene TRBJ1-5, with TRBD1 matching over 8 bases. Germline V CDR1 and CDR2: SGHDT, YYEEEE. J lost 11 bases, V lost 5 bases, and 12 bases had no gene match. CDR3 length equals 14 residues. CDR3 DNA sequence: TGTGCCAGCAGTACCGGGACAGGCCTTATGGCCCAGCATTTT. This codes for CASSTGTGLMAQHF.

The rearrangement joins TRBV13 to TRBJ1-1; D is uncertain. Trimming took off 0 bases at V and 5 bases at J, with 7 bases between the two ends. The CDR3 loop spans 13 amino acids. The germline V gene encodes CDR1 PRHDT and CDR2 FYEKMQ (reference sequence). Here the CDR3 reads CASSLGRRTEAFF. The CDR3 bases are TGTGCCAGCAGCTTAGGTCGGCGGACTGAAGCTTTCTTT.

This chain uses TRBV24-1 with TRBJ2-1; 15 bases fit TRBD2. Germline V gene lookup returns CDR1 KGHDR and CDR2 SFDVKD. The CDR3 contains 16 residues. J was trimmed by 10 bases and V by 2 bases; bases with no gene match: 5. CDR3 protein: CATSDWTSGRAREQFF. In nucleotides, the CDR3 is TGTGCCACCAGTGATTGGACTAGCGGGAGGGCAAGGGAGCAGTTCTTC.

The rearrangement links TRBV19 to TRBJ1-2; 9 positions match TRBD1. V trimming: 6 bases; J trimming: 4 bases; junction bases outside the gene matches: 9. Germline values: CDR1 LNHDA, CDR2 SQIVND (reference sequence). The length of the CDR3 is 15 residues. The CDR3 sequence: CASRLQGARGYGYTF. In DNA form, the CDR3 reads TGTGCCAGTAGGCTACAGGGGGCGCGCGGCTATGGCTACACCTTC. The complete variable domain, with remaining parts taken from reference TRBV19 and TRBJ1-2, reads DGGITQSPKYLFRKEGQNVTLSCEQNLNHDAMYWYRQDPGQGLRLIYYSQIVNDFQKGDIAEGYSVSREKKESFPLTVTSAQKNPTAFYLCASRLQGARGYGYTFGSGTRLTVV.

The V gene is TRBV10-3, the J gene TRBJ2-3; D unclear. Germline loops: CDR1 ENHRY, CDR2 SYGVKD. The CDR3 length is 15 residues. Deletions cut 3 bases from V and 2 bases from J, with 12 bases between. CDR3 region: CAISDARKITDTQYF. The CDR3 DNA follows: TGTGCCATCAGTGACGCTAGGAAGATCACAGATACGCAGTATTTT.

The rearrangement uses TRBV12-3 or TRBV12-4 and TRBJ2-5; possible D gene TRBD1, 5 bases. Trimming took 7 bases from V and 2 from J, leaving 11 bases between them. This CDR3 contains 13 residues. CDR3 DNA sequence: TGTGCCAGCACCCTGGGGCAGCAAGAGACCCAGTACTTC. This codes for CASTLGQQETQYF.

The V gene is TRBV28, the J gene TRBJ2-1, with 7 bases matching TRBD2. V was pared by 5 bases and J by 4 bases, with 8 bases of the junction left unmatched. The germline V gene encodes CDR1 MDHEN and CDR2 SYDVKM. The CDR3 has 15 residues. CDR3 residues: CASSLGGTWYNEQFF. The CDR3 nucleotides read TGTGCCAGCAGTCTGGGGGGGACCTGGTACAATGAGCAGTTCTTC.

This clone occurred a few times. This rearrangement joins TRBV19 to TRBJ2-3; 12 bases fit TRBD2. Looked up from germline, CDR1 is LNHDA and CDR2 is SQIVND (reference sequence). Trimming removed 4 bases from V and 5 bases from J; junction bases left unmatched: 10. This CDR3 comprises 17 residues. The DNA of the CDR3 is TGTGCCAGTAGTACCCCACTAGCGGGAGGCCAAGGAGATACGCAGTATTTT. Amino acid sequence: CASSTPLAGGQGDTQYF.

J is TRBJ1-5 and V is TRBV27; D uncertain. Germline lookup yields CDR1 MNHEY and CDR2 SMNVEV (reference sequence). The CDR3 has 13 amino acids. Trimming pared 3 bases from V and 7 bases from J, leaving 10 bases between. CDR3 nucleotide sequence: TGTGCCAGCAGTTTTGCAGGTCGGCAGCCCCAGCATTTT. As protein: CASSFAGRQPQHF.

CDR3: CASSLGGGRGNQPQHF. The CDR3 DNA reads TGCGCCAGCAGCTTGGGCGGGGGGCGTGGGAATCAGCCCCAGCATTTT. The chain uses TRBV5-1 and TRBJ1-5; perhaps TRBD1 as D (6 bases). The CDR3 loop spans 16 amino acids. The V end was cut by 0 bases, the J end by 4 bases, with 14 bases between. The V gene's germline CDR1 is SGHRS and CDR2 YFSETQ.

The chain carries TRBV5-1 and TRBJ2-7, with 7 bases identical to TRBD2. V was pared by 0 bases and J by 7 bases, with 4 bases of the junction left unmatched. CDR1 and CDR2 (germline): SGHRS, YFSETQ. This CDR3 contains 13 residues. Here the CDR3 DNA reads TGCGCCAGCAGCTTGGGTTCGGGGGGAGAGCAGTACTTC. As protein: CASSLGSGGEQYF.

The chain uses TRBV5-1 and TRBJ1-1; 7 bases map to TRBD1. Germline values: CDR1 SGHRS, CDR2 YFSETQ. This CDR3 region has 16 residues. Trimming at V came to 4 bases and at J to 5 bases, leaving 14 bases not matched to a gene. The CDR3 bases are TGCGCCAGCAGCGAACAGACAGGGCCGGCCAGGACTGAAGCTTTCTTT. The encoded protein is CASSEQTGPARTEAFF.

This clone was counted between two and nine times. The chain carries TRBV4-1 and TRBJ1-2; no firm D call. Deletions cut 0 bases from V and 5 bases from J, with 13 bases between. Germline V gives CDR1 MGHRA, CDR2 YSYEKL. This CDR3 has 15 residues. The CDR3, as DNA: TGCGCCAGCAGCCAAGAGAGGGCCGGCACGTATGGCTACACCTTC. Translated, it gives CASSQERAGTYGYTF.

The chain joins TRBV10-1 to TRBJ2-3; weak D call: TRBD2 (6 bases). Germline V gene lookup returns CDR1 WNHNN and CDR2 SYGVQD (reference sequence). Between the trimmed V and J ends, which lost 8 bases and 2 bases, there was a span of 14 bases. This CDR3 comprises 14 residues. CDR3 sequence reads: CASSIQRVTDTQYF. CDR3 sequence (DNA): TGCGCCAGCTCCATTCAGCGGGTCACAGATACGCAGTATTTT.

J is TRBJ1-2 and V is TRBV12-3 or TRBV12-4; D is possibly TRBD1 (5 bases). There are 13 residues in the CDR3. V lost 7 bases and J 4 bases, leaving 13 bases between the germline ends. The CDR3 bases are TGTGCCAGCACCGCCCGGGGGGGCTATGGCTACACCTTC. It translates to CASTARGGYGYTF.

The chain links TRBV7-6 to TRBJ2-3, with 7 bases identical to TRBD2. The germline CDR1 and CDR2 sequences are SGHVS and FNYEAQ. Unmatched junction bases numbered 5, after V lost 1 base and J lost 1 base. CDR3 size: 16 residues. CDR3 sequence (DNA): TGTGCCAGCAGCTTAGGCCCGGGAGGCCGCACAGATACGCAGTATTTT. It is translated as CASSLGPGGRTDTQYF.

The chain recombines TRBV3-1 (or the pseudogene TRBV3-2) with TRBJ2-1, with D tentatively TRBD1 (6 bases). Germline CDR1 LGHDT, CDR2 YNNKEL (reference sequence). V lost 0 bases, J lost 8 bases, and 17 bases lay in between. The CDR3 is made up of 16 amino acids. CDR3: CASSQEQGLGVHEQFF. The CDR3 coding sequence is TGTGCCAGCAGCCAAGAACAGGGTCTCGGTGTCCATGAGCAGTTCTTC.

The rearrangement joins TRBV7-3 to TRBJ2-1; 9 bases agree with TRBD2. Germline V gene sequence: CDR1 SGHTA, CDR2 FQGTGA. This CDR3 is built from 16 residues. Trimming took 3 bases from V and 6 from J; bases not matched to a gene: 9. The CDR3 region is CASSFTGTSSPNEQFF. The CDR3 region has the DNA TGTGCCAGCAGCTTTACCGGGACTAGCTCCCCCAATGAGCAGTTCTTC.

This chain connects TRBV4-1 to TRBJ1-2, with D perhaps TRBD1 (6 bases). From germline, CDR1 is MGHRA and CDR2 YSYEKL. The CDR3 runs to 13 residues. V gave up 3 bases and J gave up 12 bases, with 17 bases separating them. DNA for the CDR3: TGCGCCAGCAGCCAGACAGGTTTTAGTCTTGACACCTTC. Its protein is CASSQTGFSLDTF.

The V and J genes are TRBV2 and TRBJ2-1, with 7 bases matching TRBD2. V was pared by 8 bases and J by 7 bases, with 11 bases of the junction left unmatched. CDR1 is SNHLY, CDR2 FYNNEI, per germline. The CDR3 extends over 14 amino acids. CDR3 residues: CASRQGLTINEQFF. CDR3 in DNA: TGTGCCAGCCGCCAGGGACTAACGATTAATGAGCAGTTCTTC.